This T cell receptor (beta chain) was captured by sequencing in a study of post-analysis software for immune sequencing data. Study information: Some patients lacked subtype; others had relapsing-remitting, secondary progressive or progressive-relapsing disease.

The TCR beta cDNA libraries contained unique molecular identifiers. Starting from roughly 1.1 to 9.2 million T cells, the study yielded 450,000 to 500,000 cDNA molecules. TCRdb itself ran the PCR reads through MiXCR, one entry per CDR3 protein. In the table there are hundreds of thousands of distinct CDR3 sequences, 59% of which are singletons. V lost 3 bases to trimming and J lost 5 bases, with 17 bases between them. The CDR3 has 15 residues. CDR1 is DFQATT, CDR2 SNEGSKA, per germline (reference sequence). Of note for this clonotype: The antigen is not known.

Study conclusions and caveats: About five TRBV segments appeared more often in patients than in controls, and TRBV5-6, TRBV5-1 and TRBV20-1 were among these. By F measure, strong co-clustering occurred among samples prepared in the same batch. Versus controls, multiple sclerosis patients showed significantly lower diversity (normalized Chao1).

This TCR derives from a girl between 2 and 10 years old with multiple sclerosis. The rearrangement links TRBV20-1 to TRBJ2-4; D is tentatively TRBD1 or TRBD2 (6 bases each). The sequenced material came from blood. The CDR3 spells CSASSGASGQNIQYF. CDR3 nucleotide sequence: TGCAGTGCTAGTTCGGGGGCGAGTGGCCAAAACATTCAGTACTTC.